This TCR beta chain was identified during a study of blood T cell repertoires in COVID-19. Study background: Samples representing acute and convalescent COVID-19 were sourced from the United States, Italy and Spain. In each case, the material was cDNA or gDNA derived from T cells, B-cell-depleted T cells, or PBMCs.

The CDR3 is made up of 13 amino acids. CDR1 and CDR2 (germline): MNHEY, SVGAGI. V was trimmed by 6 bases and J by 4 bases, leaving 13 bases between them. Authors' data handling: Scientists estimated how many nucleated cells there were by amplifying reference gene primers. The data were produced by immunoSEQ multiplex PCR, yet TCRdb's version contains in-frame clones alone and is incomplete. V, J and clone size reflect that table, while D and trimming were determined from the DNA. There are approximately 210,000 clones in the sample; more than 70% occur only once, and roughly 6% lies in the top ten. The table lists this clone with a few counts.

This TCR was recovered from a middle-aged woman who had recovered from COVID-19. The sample was peripheral blood. The gene calls are TRBV6-5 and TRBJ2-7; D call uncertain. The CDR3 bases are TGTGCCAGCAGATCTGGCCCTGGTTACGAGCAGTACTTC. Residues: CASRSGPGYEQYF.